A selection of T cell receptor beta chains follows, all from one sample in a study of breast tumors, draining lymph nodes, adjacent tissues. TCRdb fed the multiplex PCR reads into MiXCR, producing one record per CDR3 protein. The profile shows under 250,000 distinct CDR3 sequences, roughly 32% of them singletons. Sequences were obtained from axillary lymph node tissue. These receptors were obtained from a female donor with breast cancer. Some clones in this sample may be carry-over from other donors' samples. Each CDR3 is given with its conserved first and last residue. D genes are given only for firm matches. Expanded clones are given a class, and other clones once, few, many or no size at all.

d_gene: NA; v_gene: TRBV12-3/TRBV12-4; j_gene: TRBJ1-2; abundance: NA; len: 19; CDR3aa: CASTPVGGTSSGTRYGYTF; CDR3nt: TGTGCCAGCACCCCTGTGGGGGGCACCTCTTCCGGGACACGATATGGCTACACCTTC
d_gene: TRBD1; v_gene: TRBV25-1; j_gene: TRBJ1-3; abundance: NA; len: 16; CDR3aa: CASGEWGQGPGNTIYF; CDR3nt: TGTGCCAGCGGTGAATGGGGACAGGGCCCTGGAAACACCATATATTTT
d_gene: NA; v_gene: TRBV9; j_gene: TRBJ2-7; abundance: many; len: 15; CDR3aa: CASSPALFSYYEQYF; CDR3nt: TGTGCCAGCAGCCCAGCCCTATTTTCCTACTACGAGCAGTACTTC
d_gene: NA; v_gene: TRBV6-5; j_gene: TRBJ2-7; abundance: NA; len: 16; CDR3aa: CASSHSRGGSSYEQYF; CDR3nt: TGTGCCAGCAGTCACTCCAGGGGAGGGTCGTCCTACGAGCAGTACTTC
d_gene: NA; v_gene: TRBV19; j_gene: TRBJ2-3; abundance: many; len: 13; CDR3aa: CASSLTDWDTQYF; CDR3nt: TGTGCCAGTAGTCTTACAGACTGGGATACGCAGTATTTT
d_gene: TRBD2; v_gene: TRBV29-1; j_gene: TRBJ2-1; abundance: many; len: 16; CDR3aa: CSMGTSGRAAGNEQFF; CDR3nt: TGCAGCATGGGGACTAGCGGGAGGGCCGCGGGTAATGAGCAGTTCTTC
d_gene: NA; v_gene: TRBV6-5; j_gene: TRBJ1-2; abundance: NA; len: 15; CDR3aa: CASSHSNRFNYGYTF; CDR3nt: TGTGCCAGCAGTCACTCGAATAGGTTTAACTATGGCTACACCTTC
d_gene: NA; v_gene: TRBV3-1; j_gene: TRBJ2-5; abundance: many; len: 14; CDR3aa: CASSLGQIQETQYF; CDR3nt: TGTGCCAGCAGCCTTGGACAAATTCAAGAGACCCAGTACTTC
d_gene: TRBD2; v_gene: TRBV20-1; j_gene: TRBJ2-7; abundance: many; len: 14; CDR3aa: CSAARLAGPYEQYF; CDR3nt: TGCAGTGCTGCCCGACTAGCGGGTCCCTACGAGCAGTACTTC
d_gene: NA; v_gene: TRBV4-1; j_gene: TRBJ1-2; abundance: many; len: 14; CDR3aa: CASSQDSQELGYTF; CDR3nt: TGCGCCAGCAGCCAAGATAGTCAGGAACTAGGCTACACCTTC
d_gene: NA; v_gene: TRBV20-1; j_gene: TRBJ1-4; abundance: many; len: 12; CDR3aa: CSVAQGREKLFF; CDR3nt: TGCAGTGTGGCCCAGGGTCGCGAAAAACTGTTTTTT
d_gene: TRBD1; v_gene: TRBV20-1; j_gene: TRBJ2-5; abundance: many; len: 13; CDR3aa: CSALGQGQETQYF; CDR3nt: TGCAGTGCCCTTGGACAGGGGCAAGAGACCCAGTACTTC
d_gene: NA; v_gene: TRBV15; j_gene: TRBJ1-5; abundance: NA; len: 13; CDR3aa: CATRRDHNQPQQF; CDR3nt: TGTGCCACCCGCAGAGACCACAATCAGCCCCAGCAGTTT
d_gene: TRBD1; v_gene: TRBV6-6; j_gene: TRBJ1-6; abundance: many; len: 15; CDR3aa: CASTETGTGGAPLHF; CDR3nt: TGTGCCAGCACCGAAACCGGGACAGGGGGTGCACCCCTCCACTTT
d_gene: TRBD2; v_gene: TRBV13; j_gene: TRBJ2-2; abundance: NA; len: 15; CDR3aa: CASSLWLAGVGELFF; CDR3nt: TGTGCCAGCAGCTTATGGCTAGCGGGAGTAGGGGAGCTGTTTTTT
d_gene: NA; v_gene: TRBV4-1; j_gene: TRBJ1-3; abundance: many; len: 13; CDR3aa: CASSQAGANTIYF; CDR3nt: TGCGCCAGCAGCCAAGCTGGGGCAAACACCATATATTTT
d_gene: NA; v_gene: TRBV29-1; j_gene: TRBJ1-2; abundance: many; len: 15; CDR3aa: CSVEGYRIINYGYTF; CDR3nt: TGCAGCGTTGAGGGGTACAGGATTATTAACTATGGCTACACCTTC
d_gene: NA; v_gene: TRBV7-8; j_gene: TRBJ1-2; abundance: NA; len: 15; CDR3aa: CASSQDQGRGDGYPF; CDR3nt: TGTGCCAGCAGCCAAGATCAAGGGAGAGGTGACGGCTACCCCTTC
d_gene: TRBD2; v_gene: TRBV12-3/TRBV12-4; j_gene: TRBJ2-1; abundance: few; len: 18; CDR3aa: CASSFRLAGGPSYNEQFF; CDR3nt: TGTGCCAGCAGTTTTAGGCTAGCGGGAGGGCCGTCCTACAATGAGCAGTTCTTC
d_gene: NA; v_gene: TRBV9; j_gene: TRBJ1-6; abundance: many; len: 13; CDR3aa: CASSTRWGSPLHF; CDR3nt: TGTGCCAGCAGCACCCGCTGGGGTTCACCCCTCCACTTT
d_gene: NA; v_gene: TRBV5-1; j_gene: TRBJ2-1; abundance: many; len: 14; CDR3aa: CASSSTGSYNEQFF; CDR3nt: TGCGCCAGCAGCTCGACTGGCTCCTACAATGAGCAGTTCTTC
d_gene: TRBD1; v_gene: TRBV7-2; j_gene: TRBJ1-5; abundance: many; len: 13; CDR3aa: CASSSRTGAPQHF; CDR3nt: TGTGCCAGCAGCTCCCGAACAGGGGCTCCCCAGCATTTT
d_gene: NA; v_gene: TRBV2; j_gene: TRBJ2-7; abundance: NA; len: 12; CDR3aa: CASSGNRDVQYF; CDR3nt: TGTGCCAGTAGTGGGAACAGGGACGTGCAGTACTTC
d_gene: NA; v_gene: TRBV5-1; j_gene: TRBJ2-2; abundance: many; len: 13; CDR3aa: CASSLLYTGELFF; CDR3nt: TGCGCCAGCAGCTTACTTTACACCGGGGAGCTGTTTTTT
d_gene: TRBD2; v_gene: TRBV5-1; j_gene: TRBJ2-7; abundance: many; len: 15; CDR3aa: CASSRTSLGFYEQYF; CDR3nt: TGCGCCAGCAGCCGGACTAGCCTCGGATTCTACGAGCAGTACTTC
d_gene: TRBD2; v_gene: TRBV5-1; j_gene: TRBJ2-2; abundance: many; len: 13; CDR3aa: CASSSAGDGELFF; CDR3nt: TGCGCCAGCAGTTCTGCGGGAGACGGGGAGCTGTTTTTT
d_gene: TRBD1; v_gene: TRBV20-1; j_gene: TRBJ1-2; abundance: many; len: 14; CDR3aa: CSARDRKGGDGYTF; CDR3nt: TGCAGTGCTAGAGATCGCAAAGGGGGCGACGGCTACACCTTC
d_gene: NA; v_gene: TRBV14; j_gene: TRBJ2-1; abundance: NA; len: 16; CDR3aa: CASSCSAREDGNEQFF; CDR3nt: TGTGCCAGCAGCTGCAGTGCTCGGGAAGACGGCAATGAGCAGTTCTTC
d_gene: NA; v_gene: TRBV3-1; j_gene: TRBJ2-3; abundance: many; len: 14; CDR3aa: CASSQDSSTDTQYF; CDR3nt: TGTGCCAGCAGCCAAGACTCGAGCACAGATACGCAGTATTTT
d_gene: TRBD2; v_gene: TRBV5-4; j_gene: TRBJ2-1; abundance: many; len: 14; CDR3aa: CASSPGLTPSEQFF; CDR3nt: TGTGCCAGCAGCCCGGGACTAACTCCCTCGGAGCAGTTCTTC
d_gene: TRBD2; v_gene: TRBV9; j_gene: TRBJ2-7; abundance: many; len: 14; CDR3aa: CASSPGLVPYEQYF; CDR3nt: TGTGCCAGCAGCCCCGGACTAGTACCCTACGAGCAGTACTTC
d_gene: NA; v_gene: TRBV9; j_gene: TRBJ2-7; abundance: many; len: 13; CDR3aa: CASSGSIPYEQYF; CDR3nt: TGTGCCAGCAGCGGAAGCATTCCCTACGAGCAGTACTTC
d_gene: NA; v_gene: TRBV7-2; j_gene: TRBJ2-2; abundance: NA; len: 16; CDR3aa: CASSLSGGPSAGELFF; CDR3nt: TGTGCCAGCAGCTTATCCGGGGGGCCGAGCGCCGGGGAGCTGTTTTTT
d_gene: TRBD2; v_gene: TRBV5-8; j_gene: TRBJ2-7; abundance: NA; len: 16; CDR3aa: CASSPDLSGSSYEQYF; CDR3nt: TGTGCCAGCAGCCCGGACCTTAGCGGGAGCTCCTACGAGCAGTACTTC
d_gene: NA; v_gene: TRBV28; j_gene: TRBJ1-3; abundance: few; len: 13; CDR3aa: CASLWTPGNTIYF; CDR3nt: TGTGCCAGCCTATGGACACCCGGAAACACCATATATTTT